What follows describes a single TCR beta chain. The antigen it binds to is not known. No per-base quality is available; no much larger clone lies one base away. TCRbeta CDR3 regions were amplified from genomic DNA using the immunoSEQ Assay, a bias-controlled multiplex PCR. As for how the authors treated the data: The number of nucleated cells in each sample was estimated by amplification of reference gene primers within the assay. To quantify the absolute abundance of each unique TCRbeta CDR3 rearrangement, sequence reads were collapsed and filtered. For each sample, productive Simpson clonality was calculated by taking the square root of Simpson's diversity index across productive rearrangements. TCRdb carries this immuneACCESS record with in-frame sequences only. Its versions omit some clonotypes, under half of them owing to an unresolved V gene in the studies checked, with the rest unexplained. V and J calls and clone size follow that table, whereas D and trimming were derived from the DNA. The sample table lists about 190,000 clones, around 90% of them with a count of one. The ten largest clones take up around 0.5% of the sample.

Whole blood was collected in K2EDTA tubes by collaborating institutions according to the institutions' own protocols. Collaborator samples were shipped for TCRbeta analysis as frozen whole blood, isolated PBMCs, or DNA extracted from either sample type. These data belong to a study of blood T cell repertoires in COVID-19 (TCRdb year 2020). For context, the study as a whole: Samples covering the acute and convalescent phases of COVID-19 were provided by collaborators in the United States, Italy and Spain. The material from the prospective study consisted of cDNA or gDNA derived from T cells, B-cell-depleted T cells, or PBMCs. Deeply sampled blood TCRbeta repertoires from subjects exposed to, actively infected with, or recovered from COVID-19 were included in the dataset. The repertoires were made available in a free public database intended to serve as a resource for research on the immune response to SARS-CoV-2. Samples came from the ongoing ImmuneRACE study (first 160 participants) plus 1,254 subjects from 6 global collaborators. Sample metadata almost always included a de-identified subject ID, COVID-19 status, age in years and sex. HLA class I and class II types, where available, came from metadata supplied by the sample provider rather than from assay-based typing.

Paper-wide results and their limitations: The quantity of clinical and demographic metadata differed by source and by participant and was supplied without curation.

This clonotype was obtained from a man aged 50 or older with acute or convalescent COVID-19. Source material: peripheral blood.

Here the CDR3 is given as CASSWLAGGGETQYF. The DNA is TGTGCCAGCAGCTGGCTAGCGGGGGGCGGGGAGACCCAGTACTTC. The chain uses TRBV7-9 and TRBJ2-5; 11 junctional bases match TRBD2. V loses 4 bases at its end and J loses 5 bases; junction bases beyond the gene matches: 6. Taken from cysteine to phenylalanine, the CDR3 has 15 residues. Only the CDR3 DNA is retained, 45 bases long and in frame from the first base. The germline V gene (reference sequence) provides CDR1 SEHNR and CDR2 FQNEAQ.